The T cell receptor beta chain under discussion was sequenced for a study of blood T cell repertoires in COVID-19. With 4 bases removed from V and 4 bases from J, the gap between germline ends came to 20 bases. The V gene's germline CDR1 is SGHKS and CDR2 YYEKEE (reference sequence). This CDR3 is 16 amino acids long. Libraries were prepared by immunoSEQ multiplex PCR; TCRdb keeps only in-frame clonotypes and omits some of them. Among almost 55,000 clones listed, around 78% were seen once. The sample comprised peripheral blood. The V call is TRBV5-5, the J call TRBJ1-2; D possibly corresponds to TRBD1 (5 bases). This TCR was recovered from a human donor in a cohort sampled during active COVID-19. As DNA, the CDR3 is TGTGCCAGCAGCGAAACACCCGGGGGAGGTTCCTATGGCTACACCTTC. Translation: CASSETPGGGSYGYTF.